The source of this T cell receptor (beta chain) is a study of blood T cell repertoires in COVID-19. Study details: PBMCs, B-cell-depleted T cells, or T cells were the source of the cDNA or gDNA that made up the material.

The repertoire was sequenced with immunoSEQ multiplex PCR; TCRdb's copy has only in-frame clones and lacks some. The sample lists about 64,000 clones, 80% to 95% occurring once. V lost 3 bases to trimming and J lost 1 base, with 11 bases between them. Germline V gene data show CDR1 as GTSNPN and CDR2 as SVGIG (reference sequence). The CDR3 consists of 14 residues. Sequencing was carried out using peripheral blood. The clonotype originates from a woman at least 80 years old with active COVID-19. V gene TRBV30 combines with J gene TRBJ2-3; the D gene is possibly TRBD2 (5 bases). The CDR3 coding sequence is TGTGCCTGGAGCTCCGCGGGTGGCACAGATACGCAGTATTTT. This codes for CAWSSAGGTDTQYF. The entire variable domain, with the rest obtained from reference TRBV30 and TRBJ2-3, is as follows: SQTIHQWPATLVQPVGSPLSLECTVEGTSNPNLYWYRQAAGRGLQLLFYSVGIGQISSEVPQNLSASRPQDRQFILSSKKLLLSDSGFYLCAWSSAGGTDTQYFGPGTRLTVL.